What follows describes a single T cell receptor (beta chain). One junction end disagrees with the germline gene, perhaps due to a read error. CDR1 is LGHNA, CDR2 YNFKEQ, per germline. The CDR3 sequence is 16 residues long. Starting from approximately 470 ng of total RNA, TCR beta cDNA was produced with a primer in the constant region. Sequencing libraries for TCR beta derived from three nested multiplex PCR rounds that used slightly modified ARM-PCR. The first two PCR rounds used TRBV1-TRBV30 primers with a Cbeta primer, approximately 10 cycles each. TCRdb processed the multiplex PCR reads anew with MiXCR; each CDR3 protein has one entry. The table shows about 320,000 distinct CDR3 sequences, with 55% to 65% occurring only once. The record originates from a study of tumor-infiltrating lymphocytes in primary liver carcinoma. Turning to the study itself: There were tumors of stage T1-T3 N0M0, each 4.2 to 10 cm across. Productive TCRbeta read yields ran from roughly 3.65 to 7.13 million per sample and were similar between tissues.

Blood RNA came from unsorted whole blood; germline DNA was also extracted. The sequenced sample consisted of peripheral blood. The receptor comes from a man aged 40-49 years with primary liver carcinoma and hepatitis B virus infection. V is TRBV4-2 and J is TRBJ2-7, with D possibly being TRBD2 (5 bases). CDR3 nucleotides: TGTGCCAGCAGCCAAAATAGGGCTAGCAGGTACTACGAGCAATACTTC. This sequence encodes CASSQNRASRYYEQYF.